This T cell receptor beta chain was identified during a study of blood T cell repertoires in COVID-19. Overall study context: Italy, Spain and the United States were the sources of the convalescent and acute COVID-19 samples. PBMCs, B-cell-depleted T cells, or T cells were the source of the cDNA or gDNA that made up the material.

Original handling: By means of reference gene primer amplification, nucleated cell counts were estimated. The method was immunoSEQ multiplex PCR; TCRdb's version includes in-frame clones alone and lacks a portion of them. D and trimming were read from the DNA, whereas the V and J calls and clone size are those reported in that table. In the table there are 150,000 to 200,000 clones, 80% to 90% of which are singletons. V dropped 5 bases and J dropped 2; count of bases not matched to a gene: 8. CDR3 length equals 15 residues. The germline V gene has CDR1 MDHEN and CDR2 SYDVKM. Sequencing was done on a sample of peripheral blood. The sequence derives from a woman of 80 years or more with acute or convalescent COVID-19. V gene TRBV28 combines with J gene TRBJ1-1, with 7 bases lining up with TRBD1. CDR3 DNA sequence: TGTGCCAGCAGTAAAAGGACAGGATCTAACACTGAAGCTTTCTTT. Amino acid sequence: CASSKRTGSNTEAFF.